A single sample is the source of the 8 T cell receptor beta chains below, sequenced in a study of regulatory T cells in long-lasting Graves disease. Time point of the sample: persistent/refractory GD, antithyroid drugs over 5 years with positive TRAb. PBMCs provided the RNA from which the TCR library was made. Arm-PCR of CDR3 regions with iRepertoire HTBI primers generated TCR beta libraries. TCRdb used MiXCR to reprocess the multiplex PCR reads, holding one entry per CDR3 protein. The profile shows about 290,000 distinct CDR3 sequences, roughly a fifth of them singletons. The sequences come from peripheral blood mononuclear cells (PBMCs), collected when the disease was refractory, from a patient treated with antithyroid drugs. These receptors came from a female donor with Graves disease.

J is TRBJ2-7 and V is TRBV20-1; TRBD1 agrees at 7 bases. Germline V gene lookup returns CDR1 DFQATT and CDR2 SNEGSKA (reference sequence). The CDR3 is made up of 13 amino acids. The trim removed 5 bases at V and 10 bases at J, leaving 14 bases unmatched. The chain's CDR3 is CSASRTGLSFQYF. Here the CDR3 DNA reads TGCAGTGCTTCCCGGACAGGCCTAAGTTTTCAGTACTTC.

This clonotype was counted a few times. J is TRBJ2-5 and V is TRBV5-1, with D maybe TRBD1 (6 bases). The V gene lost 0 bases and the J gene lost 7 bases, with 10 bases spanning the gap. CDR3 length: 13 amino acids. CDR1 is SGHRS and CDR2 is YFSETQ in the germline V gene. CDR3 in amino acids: CASSLEGQRTQYF. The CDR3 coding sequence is TGCGCCAGCAGCTTGGAAGGACAGAGGACCCAGTACTTC.

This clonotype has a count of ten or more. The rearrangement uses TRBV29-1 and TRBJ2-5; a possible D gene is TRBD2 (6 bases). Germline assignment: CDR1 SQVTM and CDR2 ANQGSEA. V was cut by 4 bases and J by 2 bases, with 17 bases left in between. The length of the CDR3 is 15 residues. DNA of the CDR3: TGCAGCGTTGTGGTGAGGGAGGACGTACAAGAGACCCAGTACTTC. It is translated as CSVVVREDVQETQYF. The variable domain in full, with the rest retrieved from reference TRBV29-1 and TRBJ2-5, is SAVISQKPSRDICQRGTSLTIQCQVDSQVTMMFWYRQQPGQSLTLIATANQGSEATYESGFVIDKFPISRPNLTFSTLTVSNMSPEDSSIYLCSVVVREDVQETQYFGPGTRLLVL.

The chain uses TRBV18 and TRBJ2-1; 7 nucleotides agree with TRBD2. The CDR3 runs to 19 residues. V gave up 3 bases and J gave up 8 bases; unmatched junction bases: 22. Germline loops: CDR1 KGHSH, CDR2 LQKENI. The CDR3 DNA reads TGTGCCAGCTCACCCCCCTCACTCGGAGGAGAGCGGGATATGGATGAGCAGTTCTTC. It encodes CASSPPSLGGERDMDEQFF.

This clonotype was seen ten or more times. The CDR3 reads CSGGTGGDTEAFF. The CDR3, as DNA: TGCAGCGGTGGGACAGGAGGCGACACTGAAGCTTTCTTT. The rearrangement joins TRBV29-1 to TRBJ1-1; 8 nucleotides agree with TRBD1. The ends lost 7 bases at V and 3 bases at J; junction bases unmatched: 7. This CDR3 is built from 13 residues. Germline CDR1 reads SQVTM; CDR2 reads ANQGSEA.

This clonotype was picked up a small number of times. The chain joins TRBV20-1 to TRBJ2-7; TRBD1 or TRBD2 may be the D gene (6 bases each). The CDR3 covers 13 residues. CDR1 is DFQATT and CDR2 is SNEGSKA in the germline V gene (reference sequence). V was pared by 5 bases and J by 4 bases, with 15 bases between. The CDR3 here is CSASRGVRYEQYF. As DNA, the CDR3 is TGCAGTGCTTCGAGGGGGGTTCGGTACGAGCAGTACTTC.

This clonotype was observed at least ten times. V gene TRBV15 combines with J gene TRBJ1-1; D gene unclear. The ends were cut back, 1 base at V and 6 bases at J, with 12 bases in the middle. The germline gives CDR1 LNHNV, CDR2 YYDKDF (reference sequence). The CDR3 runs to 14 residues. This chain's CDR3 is CATSRADLLSEAFF. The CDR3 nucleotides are TGTGCCACCAGCAGAGCGGACCTTCTCTCTGAAGCTTTCTTT.

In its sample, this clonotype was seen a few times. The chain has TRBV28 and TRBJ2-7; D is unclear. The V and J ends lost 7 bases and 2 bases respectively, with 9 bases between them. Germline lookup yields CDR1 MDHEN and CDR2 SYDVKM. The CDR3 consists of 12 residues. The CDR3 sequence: CASKESPYEQYF. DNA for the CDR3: TGTGCCAGCAAGGAGAGTCCCTACGAGCAGTACTTC.